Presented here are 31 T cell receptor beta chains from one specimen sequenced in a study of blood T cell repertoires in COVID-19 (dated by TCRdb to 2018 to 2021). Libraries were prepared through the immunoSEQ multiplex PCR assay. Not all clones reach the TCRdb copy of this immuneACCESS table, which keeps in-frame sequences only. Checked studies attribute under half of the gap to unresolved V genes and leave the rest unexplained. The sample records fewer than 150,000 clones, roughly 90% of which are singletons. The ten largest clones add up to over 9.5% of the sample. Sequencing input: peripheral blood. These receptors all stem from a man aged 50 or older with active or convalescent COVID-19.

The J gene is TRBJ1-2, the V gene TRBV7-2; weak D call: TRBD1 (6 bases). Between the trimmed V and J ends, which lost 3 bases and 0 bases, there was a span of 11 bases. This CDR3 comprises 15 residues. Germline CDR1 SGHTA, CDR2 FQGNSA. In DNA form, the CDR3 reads TGTGCCAGCAGCTTTCGGGCAGGGGCTAACTATGGCTACACCTTC. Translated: CASSFRAGANYGYTF.

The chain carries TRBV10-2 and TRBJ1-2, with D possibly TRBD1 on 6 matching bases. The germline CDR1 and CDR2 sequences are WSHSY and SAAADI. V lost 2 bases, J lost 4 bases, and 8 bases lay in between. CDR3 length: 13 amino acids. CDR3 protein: CASSEQGIYGYTF. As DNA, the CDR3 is TGCGCCAGCAGTGAGCAGGGGATCTATGGCTACACCTTC.

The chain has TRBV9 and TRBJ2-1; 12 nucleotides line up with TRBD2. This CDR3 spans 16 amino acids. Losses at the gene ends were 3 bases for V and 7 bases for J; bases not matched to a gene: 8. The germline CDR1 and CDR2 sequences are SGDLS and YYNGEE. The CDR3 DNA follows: TGTGCCAGCAGCGGGGTTACTAGCGGGAGGAGAAATGAGCAGTTCTTC. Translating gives CASSGVTSGRRNEQFF.

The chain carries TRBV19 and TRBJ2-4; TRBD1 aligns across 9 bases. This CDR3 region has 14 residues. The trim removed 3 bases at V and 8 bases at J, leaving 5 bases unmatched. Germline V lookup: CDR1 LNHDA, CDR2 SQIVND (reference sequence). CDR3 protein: CASSIWGQGYIQYF. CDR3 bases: TGTGCCAGTAGTATCTGGGGACAGGGATACATTCAGTACTTC.

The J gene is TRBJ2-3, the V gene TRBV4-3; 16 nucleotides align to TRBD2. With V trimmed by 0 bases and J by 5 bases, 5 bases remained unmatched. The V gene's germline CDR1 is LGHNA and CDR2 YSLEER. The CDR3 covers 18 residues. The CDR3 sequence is CASSQEGTSGRAVDTQYF. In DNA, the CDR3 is TGCGCCAGCAGCCAAGAAGGGACTAGCGGGAGGGCCGTAGATACGCAGTATTTT.

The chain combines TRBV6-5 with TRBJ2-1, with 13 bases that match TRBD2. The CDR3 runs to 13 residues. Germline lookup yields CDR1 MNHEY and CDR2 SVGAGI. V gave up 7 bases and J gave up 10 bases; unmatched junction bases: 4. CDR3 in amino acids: CASTPGLAGEQFF. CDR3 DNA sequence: TGTGCCAGCACCCCGGGACTAGCGGGAGAGCAGTTCTTC.

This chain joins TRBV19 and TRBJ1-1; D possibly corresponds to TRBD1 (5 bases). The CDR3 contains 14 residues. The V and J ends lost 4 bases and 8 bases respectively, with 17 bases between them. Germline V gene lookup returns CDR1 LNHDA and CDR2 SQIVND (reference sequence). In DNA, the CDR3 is TGTGCCAGTAGTACCGGACAACAACTAATGGAAGCTTTCTTT. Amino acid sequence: CASSTGQQLMEAFF.

The CDR3 here is CASSVGTGDYNEQFF. CDR3 nucleotide sequence: TGCGCCAGCAGCGTGGGGACAGGGGACTACAATGAGCAGTTCTTC. The genes are TRBV5-1 and TRBJ2-1; TRBD1 aligns across 10 bases. This CDR3 is built from 15 residues. Per germline, CDR1 SGHRS and CDR2 YFSETQ. V lost 4 bases to trimming and J lost 3 bases; unmatched junction nucleotides: 4.

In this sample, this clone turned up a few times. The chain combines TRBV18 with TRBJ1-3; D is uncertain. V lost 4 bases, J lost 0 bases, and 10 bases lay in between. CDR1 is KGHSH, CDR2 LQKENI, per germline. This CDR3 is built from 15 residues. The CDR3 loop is CASSQSGSSGNTIYF. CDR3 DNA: TGTGCCAGCTCACAGAGCGGCAGCTCTGGAAACACCATATATTTT.

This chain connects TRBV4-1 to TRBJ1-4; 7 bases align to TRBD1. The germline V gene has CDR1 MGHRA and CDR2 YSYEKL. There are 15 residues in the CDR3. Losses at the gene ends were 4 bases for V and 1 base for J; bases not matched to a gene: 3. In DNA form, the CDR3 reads TGCGCCAGCAGCCGTTACAGGGGAACTAATGAAAAACTGTTTTTT. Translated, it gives CASSRYRGTNEKLFF.

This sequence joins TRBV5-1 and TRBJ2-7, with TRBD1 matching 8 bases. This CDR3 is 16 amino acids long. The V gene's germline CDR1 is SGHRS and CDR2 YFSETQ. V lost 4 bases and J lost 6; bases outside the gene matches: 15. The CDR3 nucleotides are TGCGCCAGCAGCCAGCTATCAGGGGGCGCCCGGGTCGAGCAGTACTTC. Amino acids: CASSQLSGGARVEQYF. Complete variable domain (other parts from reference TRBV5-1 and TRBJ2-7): KAGVTQTPRYLIKTRGQQVTLSCSPISGHRSVSWYQQTPGQGLQFLFEYFSETQRNKGNFPGRFSGRQFSNSRSEMNVSTLELGDSALYLCASSQLSGGARVEQYFGPGTRLTVT.

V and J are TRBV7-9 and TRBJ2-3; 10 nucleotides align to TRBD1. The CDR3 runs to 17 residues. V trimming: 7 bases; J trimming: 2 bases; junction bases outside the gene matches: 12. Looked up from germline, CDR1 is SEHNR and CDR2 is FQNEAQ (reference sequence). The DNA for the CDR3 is TGTGCCAGCATCCCCGGGGGGACAGGGGTTCCCACAGATACGCAGTATTTT. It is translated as CASIPGGTGVPTDTQYF. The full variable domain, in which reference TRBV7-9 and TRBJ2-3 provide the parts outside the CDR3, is DTGVSQNPRHKITKRGQNVTFRCDPISEHNRLYWYRQTLGQGPEFLTYFQNEAQLEKSRLLSDRFSAERPKGSFSTLEIQRTEQGDSAMYLCASIPGGTGVPTDTQYFGPGTRLTVL.

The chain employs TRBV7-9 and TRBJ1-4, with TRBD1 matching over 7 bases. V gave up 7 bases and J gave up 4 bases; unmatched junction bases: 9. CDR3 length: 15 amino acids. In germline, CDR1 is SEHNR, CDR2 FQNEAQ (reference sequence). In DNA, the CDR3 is TGTGCCAGCACCAAAGTCTGGGACAGTAATGAAAAACTGTTTTTT. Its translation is CASTKVWDSNEKLFF.

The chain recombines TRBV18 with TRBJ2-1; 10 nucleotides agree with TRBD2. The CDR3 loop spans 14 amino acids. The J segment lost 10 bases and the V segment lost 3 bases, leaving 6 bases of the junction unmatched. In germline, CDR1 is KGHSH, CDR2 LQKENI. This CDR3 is CASSPLAGGSEQFF. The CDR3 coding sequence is TGTGCCAGCTCACCCTTAGCGGGAGGCAGCGAGCAGTTCTTC.

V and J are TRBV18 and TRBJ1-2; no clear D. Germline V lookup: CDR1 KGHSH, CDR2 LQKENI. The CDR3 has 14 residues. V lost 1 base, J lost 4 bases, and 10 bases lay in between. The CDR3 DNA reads TGTGCCAGCTCACCACTCGCAGGAGGCTATGGCTACACCTTC. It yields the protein CASSPLAGGYGYTF.

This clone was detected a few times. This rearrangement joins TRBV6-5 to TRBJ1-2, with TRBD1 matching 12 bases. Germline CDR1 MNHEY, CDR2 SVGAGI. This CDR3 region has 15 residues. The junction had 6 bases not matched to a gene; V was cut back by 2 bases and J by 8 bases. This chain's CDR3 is CASSYEGQGALGYTF. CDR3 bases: TGTGCCAGCAGTTACGAGGGACAGGGGGCGTTAGGCTACACCTTC.

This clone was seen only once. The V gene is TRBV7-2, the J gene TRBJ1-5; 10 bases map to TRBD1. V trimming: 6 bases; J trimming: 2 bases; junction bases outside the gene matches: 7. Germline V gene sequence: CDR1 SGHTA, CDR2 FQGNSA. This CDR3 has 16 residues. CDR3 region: CASRSSTGGGNQPQHF. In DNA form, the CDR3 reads TGTGCCAGCAGGTCTTCGACAGGGGGCGGCAATCAGCCCCAGCATTTT.

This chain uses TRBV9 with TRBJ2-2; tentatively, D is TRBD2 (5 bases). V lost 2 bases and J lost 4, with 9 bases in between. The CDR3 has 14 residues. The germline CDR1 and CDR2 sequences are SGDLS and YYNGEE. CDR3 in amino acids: CASSVLGSTGELFF. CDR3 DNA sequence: TGTGCCAGCAGCGTCTTAGGGAGCACCGGGGAGCTGTTTTTT.

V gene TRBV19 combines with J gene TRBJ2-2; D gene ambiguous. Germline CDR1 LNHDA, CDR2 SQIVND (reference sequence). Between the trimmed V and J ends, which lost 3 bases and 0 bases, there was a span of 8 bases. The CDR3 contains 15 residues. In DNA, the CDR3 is TGTGCCAGTAGTATGTTCTTCGCGAACACCGGGGAGCTGTTTTTT. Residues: CASSMFFANTGELFF.

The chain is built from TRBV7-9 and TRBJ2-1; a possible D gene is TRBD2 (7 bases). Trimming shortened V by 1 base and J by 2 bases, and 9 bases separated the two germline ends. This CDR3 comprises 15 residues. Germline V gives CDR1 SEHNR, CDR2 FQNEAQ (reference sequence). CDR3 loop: CASSLGEGAYNEQFF. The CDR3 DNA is TGTGCCAGCAGCTTAGGGGAGGGGGCCTACAATGAGCAGTTCTTC.

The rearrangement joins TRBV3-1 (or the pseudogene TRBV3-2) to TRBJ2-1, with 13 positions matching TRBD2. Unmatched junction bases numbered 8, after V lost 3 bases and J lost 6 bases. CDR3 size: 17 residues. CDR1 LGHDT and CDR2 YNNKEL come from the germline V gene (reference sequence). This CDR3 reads CASSQGLAGPGGNEQFF. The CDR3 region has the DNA TGTGCCAGCAGCCAGGGACTAGCGGGACCCGGCGGCAATGAGCAGTTCTTC.

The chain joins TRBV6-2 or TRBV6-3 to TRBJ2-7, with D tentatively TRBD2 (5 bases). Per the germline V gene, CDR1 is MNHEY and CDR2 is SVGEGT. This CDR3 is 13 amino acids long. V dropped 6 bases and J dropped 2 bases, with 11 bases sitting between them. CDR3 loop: CASSPRRTYEQYF. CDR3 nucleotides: TGTGCCAGCAGCCCTCGGAGGACCTACGAGCAGTACTTC.

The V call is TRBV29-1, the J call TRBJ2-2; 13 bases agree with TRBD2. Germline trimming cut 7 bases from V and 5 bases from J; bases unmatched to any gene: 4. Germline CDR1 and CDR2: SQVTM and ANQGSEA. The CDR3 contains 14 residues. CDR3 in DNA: TGCAGCGGGACTAGCGGGAGTCATACCGGGGAGCTGTTTTTT. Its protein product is CSGTSGSHTGELFF.

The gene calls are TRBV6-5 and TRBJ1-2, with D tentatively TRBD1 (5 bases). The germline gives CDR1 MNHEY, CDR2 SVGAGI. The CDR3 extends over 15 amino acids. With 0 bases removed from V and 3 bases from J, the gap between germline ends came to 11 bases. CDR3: CASSYSGQNHYGYTF. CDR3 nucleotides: TGTGCCAGCAGTTACTCGGGGCAGAACCACTATGGCTACACCTTC.

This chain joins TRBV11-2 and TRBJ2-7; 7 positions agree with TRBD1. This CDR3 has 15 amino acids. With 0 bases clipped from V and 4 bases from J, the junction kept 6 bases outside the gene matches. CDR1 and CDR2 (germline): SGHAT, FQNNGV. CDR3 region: CASSLDQGVRYEQYF. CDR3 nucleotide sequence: TGTGCCAGCAGCTTAGACCAGGGGGTTCGGTACGAGCAGTACTTC. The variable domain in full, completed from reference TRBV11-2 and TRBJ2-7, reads EAGVAQSPRYKIIEKRQSVAFWCNPISGHATLYWYQQILGQGPKLLIQFQNNGVVDDSQLPKDRFSAERLKGVDSTLKIQPAKLEDSAVYLCASSLDQGVRYEQYFGPGTRLTVT.

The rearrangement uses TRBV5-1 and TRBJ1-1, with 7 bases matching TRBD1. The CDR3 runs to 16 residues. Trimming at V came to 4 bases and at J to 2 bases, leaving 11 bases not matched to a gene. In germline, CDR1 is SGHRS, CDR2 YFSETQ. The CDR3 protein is CASSPTTGSLNTEAFF. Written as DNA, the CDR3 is TGCGCCAGCAGCCCGACGACAGGGTCGCTAAACACTGAAGCTTTCTTT. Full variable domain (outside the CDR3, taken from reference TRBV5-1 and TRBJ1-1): KAGVTQTPRYLIKTRGQQVTLSCSPISGHRSVSWYQQTPGQGLQFLFEYFSETQRNKGNFPGRFSGRQFSNSRSEMNVSTLELGDSALYLCASSPTTGSLNTEAFFGQGTRLTVV.

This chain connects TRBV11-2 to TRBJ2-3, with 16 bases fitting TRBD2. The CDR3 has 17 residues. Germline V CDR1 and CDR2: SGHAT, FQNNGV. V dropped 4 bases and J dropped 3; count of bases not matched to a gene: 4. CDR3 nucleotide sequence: TGTGCCAGCAGCTCGGAGGGACTAGCGGGAGGGACAGATACGCAGTATTTT. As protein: CASSSEGLAGGTDTQYF.

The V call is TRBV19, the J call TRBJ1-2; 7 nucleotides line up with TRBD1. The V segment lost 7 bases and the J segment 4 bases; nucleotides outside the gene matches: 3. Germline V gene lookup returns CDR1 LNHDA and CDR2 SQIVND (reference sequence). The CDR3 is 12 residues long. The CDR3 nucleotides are TGTGCCAGTACACAGGGGAGCTATGGCTACACCTTC. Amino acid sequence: CASTQGSYGYTF.

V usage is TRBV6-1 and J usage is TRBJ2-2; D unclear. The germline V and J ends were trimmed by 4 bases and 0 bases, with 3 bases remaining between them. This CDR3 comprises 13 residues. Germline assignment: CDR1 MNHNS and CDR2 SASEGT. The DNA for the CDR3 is TGTGCCAGCAGTGTCACGAACACCGGGGAGCTGTTTTTT. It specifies CASSVTNTGELFF.

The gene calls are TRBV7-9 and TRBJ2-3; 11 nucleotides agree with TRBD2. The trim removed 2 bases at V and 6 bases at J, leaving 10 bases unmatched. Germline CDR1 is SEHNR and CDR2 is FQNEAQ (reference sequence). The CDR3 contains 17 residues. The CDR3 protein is CASSLYGLAGSGDTQYF. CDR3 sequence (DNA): TGTGCCAGCAGCTTATACGGACTAGCGGGTTCCGGGGATACGCAGTATTTT.

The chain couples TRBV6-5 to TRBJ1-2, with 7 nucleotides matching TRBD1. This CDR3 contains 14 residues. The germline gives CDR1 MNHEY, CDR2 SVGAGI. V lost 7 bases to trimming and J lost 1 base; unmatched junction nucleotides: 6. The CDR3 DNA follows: TGTGCCAGCATCAGACAGGGAATTAACTATGGCTACACCTTC. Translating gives CASIRQGINYGYTF.